Each of the 17 T cell receptor beta chains below was sequenced from the same sample in a study of blood T cell repertoires in COVID-19. Libraries were prepared by immunoSEQ multiplex PCR; TCRdb keeps only in-frame clonotypes and omits some of them. The sample holds 150,000 to 200,000 clones; over 75% are singletons and the top ten take roughly a tenth. Sequenced input: peripheral blood. The receptors stem from a human donor in a cohort sampled during active COVID-19.

This clone was counted once. The rearrangement joins TRBV7-6 to TRBJ1-5; D remains ambiguous. The germline gives CDR1 SGHVS, CDR2 FNYEAQ. Trimming cost V 5 bases and J 4 bases, with 21 bases left between them. This CDR3 region has 17 residues. The CDR3 region is CASSPRRSPAGNQPQHF. The CDR3 DNA reads TGTGCCAGCAGCCCGCGTCGTTCCCCAGCGGGGAATCAGCCCCAGCATTTT.

V and J are TRBV5-4 and TRBJ2-7, with 7 nucleotides matching TRBD1. CDR3 size: 14 residues. J lost 4 bases, V lost 4 bases, and 8 bases had no gene match. Germline loops: CDR1 SGHNT, CDR2 YYREEE (reference sequence). DNA for the CDR3: TGTGCCAGCAGCGGCCGGGACAGCCCTTACGAGCAGTACTTC. It translates to CASSGRDSPYEQYF.

As DNA, the CDR3 is TGTGCCAGCAGCTTAGGGACCGGGACTGCGACCTACGAGCAGTACTTC. This sequence encodes CASSLGTGTATYEQYF. The rearrangement uses TRBV7-2 and TRBJ2-7, with D possibly TRBD2 on 6 matching bases. The CDR3 sequence is 16 residues long. Deletions cut 1 base from V and 2 bases from J, with 15 bases between. Germline lookup yields CDR1 SGHTA and CDR2 FQGNSA. Combining the CDR3 with reference TRBV7-2 and TRBJ2-7 gives the whole variable domain GAGVSQSPSNKVTEKGKDVELRCDPISGHTALYWYRQSLGQGLEFLIYFQGNSAPDKSGLPSDRFSAERTGGSVSTLTIQRTQQEDSAVYLCASSLGTGTATYEQYFGPGTRLTVT.

This clone was seen a handful of times. The rearrangement uses TRBV7-9 and TRBJ1-2; no clear D gene. The V end was cut by 4 bases, the J end by 7 bases, with 10 bases between. Germline V CDR1 and CDR2: SEHNR, FQNEAQ (reference sequence). The CDR3 runs 12 residues. DNA for the CDR3: TGTGCCAGCAGCTCCCAAAAGCGTGGCTACACCTTC. Amino acid sequence: CASSSQKRGYTF.

In this sample, this clone turned up a few times. This rearrangement joins TRBV14 to TRBJ2-1; 7 nucleotides agree with TRBD2. The trim removed 5 bases at V and 15 bases at J, leaving 7 bases unmatched. This CDR3 spans 11 amino acids. Germline V lookup: CDR1 SGHDN, CDR2 FVKESK. This chain's CDR3 is CASSARGGWFF. The CDR3 DNA reads as TGTGCCAGCAGCGCGCGGGGAGGGTGGTTCTTC.

The J gene is TRBJ2-1, the V gene TRBV4-3, with D perhaps TRBD2 (5 bases). This CDR3 is 19 amino acids long. Per the germline V gene, CDR1 is LGHNA and CDR2 is YSLEER. Trimming pared 4 bases from V and 0 bases from J, leaving 22 bases between. CDR3 nucleotide sequence: TGCGCCAGCAGCCTCACACTGATTAGGACTCAAAGCTCCTACAATGAGCAGTTCTTC. Translating it yields CASSLTLIRTQSSYNEQFF.

This clone was observed a few times. V usage is TRBV6-6 and J usage is TRBJ2-2; 9 bases map to TRBD1. Trimming cost V 6 bases and J 7 bases; bases outside gene matches: 12. Germline CDR1 MNHNY, CDR2 SVGAGI (reference sequence). The length of the CDR3 is 16 residues. The CDR3 protein is CASSPKQGALLGELFF. DNA of the CDR3: TGTGCCAGCAGCCCAAAACAGGGGGCGTTGCTCGGGGAGCTGTTTTTT.

The J gene is TRBJ2-4, the V gene TRBV19; D might be TRBD1 (5 bases). Germline V gives CDR1 LNHDA, CDR2 SQIVND (reference sequence). The V end was cut by 5 bases, the J end by 0 bases, with 14 bases between. The CDR3 contains 16 residues. The CDR3: CASSPRDNLAKNIQYF. In DNA form, the CDR3 reads TGTGCCAGTAGTCCCAGGGATAACCTAGCCAAAAACATTCAGTACTTC.

The chain employs TRBV18 and TRBJ2-7; a possible D gene is TRBD1 (5 bases). The germline gives CDR1 KGHSH, CDR2 LQKENI. This CDR3 is 14 amino acids long. V was pared by 0 bases and J by 1 base, with 7 bases between. CDR3 in DNA: TGTGCCAGCTCACCACCAGGGGTATCCTACGAGCAGTACTTC. Amino acids: CASSPPGVSYEQYF.

This clone appeared a few times. The chain is built from TRBV19 and TRBJ1-2, with D possibly TRBD1 on 6 matching bases. The V gene lost 5 bases and the J gene lost 7 bases, with 17 bases spanning the gap. The CDR3 runs to 14 residues. The V gene's germline CDR1 is LNHDA and CDR2 SQIVND (reference sequence). In nucleotides, the CDR3 is TGTGCCAGTAGTGCGGGGGGCAGGGGTACTGGCTACACCTTC. Protein sequence: CASSAGGRGTGYTF. Together with reference TRBV19 and TRBJ1-2, the CDR3 gives the full variable domain: DGGITQSPKYLFRKEGQNVTLSCEQNLNHDAMYWYRQDPGQGLRLIYYSQIVNDFQKGDIAEGYSVSREKKESFPLTVTSAQKNPTAFYLCASSAGGRGTGYTFGSGTRLTVV.

The rearrangement uses TRBV7-6 and TRBJ1-4; 10 bases are shared with TRBD1. Trimming at V came to 5 bases and at J to 2 bases, leaving 8 bases not matched to a gene. CDR1 SGHVS and CDR2 FNYEAQ come from the germline V gene. The CDR3 runs 17 residues. CDR3 nucleotide sequence: TGTGCCAGCAGCCTACGACAGGGGGCCTCGACTAATGAAAAACTGTTTTTT. This codes for CASSLRQGASTNEKLFF.

The chain employs TRBV7-2 and TRBJ2-1; possibly TRBD1 for D (5 bases). Per germline, CDR1 SGHTA and CDR2 FQGNSA. The V end was cut by 3 bases, the J end by 9 bases, with 18 bases between. This CDR3 is 15 amino acids long. CDR3 DNA: TGTGCCAGCAGCTTGTTCAGCCAGGGATGGGGTGAGCAGTTCTTC. It yields the protein CASSLFSQGWGEQFF.

The chain uses TRBV7-9 and TRBJ2-7; 9 bases fit TRBD1. This CDR3 region has 15 residues. Germline V gene lookup returns CDR1 SEHNR and CDR2 FQNEAQ (reference sequence). V lost 5 bases to trimming and J lost 6 bases; unmatched junction nucleotides: 11. CDR3 in amino acids: CASSPRDRATLEQYF. The CDR3 nucleotides read TGTGCCAGCAGCCCTAGGGACAGGGCGACTCTCGAGCAGTACTTC. The full variable domain, in which reference TRBV7-9 and TRBJ2-7 provide the parts outside the CDR3, is DTGVSQNPRHKITKRGQNVTFRCDPISEHNRLYWYRQTLGQGPEFLTYFQNEAQLEKSRLLSDRFSAERPKGSFSTLEIQRTEQGDSAMYLCASSPRDRATLEQYFGPGTRLTVT.

The V and J genes are TRBV12-5 and TRBJ2-7; D is unclear. Trimming cost V 2 bases and J 6 bases, with 8 bases left between them. Germline V gene data show CDR1 as LGHNT and CDR2 as FRNRAP. This CDR3 has 12 residues. The CDR3 region is CASGLSVSEQYF. The CDR3 nucleotides read TGTGCTAGTGGTTTGTCTGTCTCCGAGCAGTACTTC.

The count of this clone is one. V usage is TRBV3-1 (or the pseudogene TRBV3-2) and J usage is TRBJ1-1; D remains unclear. Per the germline V gene, CDR1 is LGHDT and CDR2 is YNNKEL (reference sequence). This CDR3 contains 14 residues. V lost 2 bases and J 2 bases, leaving 9 bases between the germline ends. The CDR3 spells CASSQTPLNTEAFF. The DNA for the CDR3 is TGTGCCAGCAGCCAAACCCCACTAAACACTGAAGCTTTCTTT.

This clone was recorded only once. This chain joins TRBV5-1 and TRBJ2-2; tentative D call: TRBD1 (6 bases). Trimming removed 5 bases from V and 4 bases from J, with 15 bases in between. This CDR3 region has 15 residues. Germline loops: CDR1 SGHRS, CDR2 YFSETQ. CDR3 DNA sequence: TGCGCCAGCAGTCCGGGACACCAAGGCACCGGGGAGCTGTTTTTT. Residues: CASSPGHQGTGELFF.

The chain uses TRBV6-2 or TRBV6-3 and TRBJ2-7, with 10 bases fitting TRBD1. Looked up from germline, CDR1 is MNHEY and CDR2 is SVGEGT. V shed 6 bases and J 7 bases; nucleotides not matched to a gene: 6. The CDR3 is 13 residues long. This CDR3 is CASSPTGGGEQYF. The CDR3 coding sequence is TGTGCCAGCAGCCCGACAGGGGGCGGAGAGCAGTACTTC.